This T cell receptor (beta chain) was retrieved from a study of persistence of HIV-infected CD4 T cells. This was the immunoSEQ version 4 assay in survey mode. This table comes from immunoSEQ multiplex PCR, and its TCRdb copy is limited to in-frame clones, with some not included. This table has roughly 41,000 clones, 80% appearing once. Relative to its sample, this clone is medium-sized. Its antigen is currently unknown. The CDR3 is made up of 14 amino acids. In germline, CDR1 is MNHEY, CDR2 SVGAGI. V was pared by 6 bases and J by 7 bases, with 16 bases between. Lysates of CMV-infected fibroblasts at 10 ug/mL stimulated these cells. CD40L-negative CD69-negative CD45RO-high memory CD4+ T cells were sorted as populations depleted of antigen-responding cells.

The clonotype comes from an adult man with HIV who was CMV-seropositive. The sample consisted of CD4+ T cells sorted from PBMCs after roughly 18-hour stimulation, taken from a patient who received antiretroviral therapy. The V and J genes are TRBV6-5 and TRBJ1-5; a possible D gene is TRBD1 (6 bases). The CDR3 is CASSDTGKGQPQHF. CDR3 nucleotide sequence: TGTGCCAGCAGCGATACAGGGAAAGGGCAGCCCCAGCATTTT.